This T cell receptor beta chain was sequenced for a study of T cell repertoires in cytomegalovirus infection. Study details: TCR beta signatures that were public indicated CMV infection and matching HLA type.

The study's findings and limits: Accumulated public TCR beta family frequency recognized individuals carrying CMV together with the relevant HLA. The ex vivo response was dominated by HLA-C-restricted CMV-specific TCR beta clonotypes.

About this clonotype itself: No antigen is known for it.

The length of the CDR3 is 15 residues. Germline CDR1 and CDR2: SNHLY and FYNNEI. Trimming shortened V by 2 bases and J by 5 bases, and 15 bases separated the two germline ends. TCRdb called the reads again in MiXCR, with one record for every CDR3 protein. The sample lists 490,000 or so distinct CDR3 sequences; approximately 10% were seen once. Sequenced input: PBMCs. J is TRBJ2-5 and V is TRBV2; D gene uncertain. This sequence originates from a human donor in good health (CMV status not recorded). Some clones in this sample may be carry-over from other donors' samples. In DNA form, the CDR3 reads TGTGCCAGCAGTGAAAAAGGGCTCGGGTTGGAGACCCAGTACTTC. Encoded protein: CASSEKGLGLETQYF.